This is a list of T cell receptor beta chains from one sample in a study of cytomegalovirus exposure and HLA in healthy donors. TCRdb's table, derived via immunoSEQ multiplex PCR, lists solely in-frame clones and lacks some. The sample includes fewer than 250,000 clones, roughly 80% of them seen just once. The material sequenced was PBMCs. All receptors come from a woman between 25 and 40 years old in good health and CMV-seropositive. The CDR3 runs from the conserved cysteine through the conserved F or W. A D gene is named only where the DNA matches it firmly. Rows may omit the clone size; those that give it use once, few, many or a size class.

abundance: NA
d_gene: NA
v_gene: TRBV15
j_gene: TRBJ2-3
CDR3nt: TGTGCCACCAGCAGAGATGCAGGGAGGCGGACAGATACGCAGTATTTT
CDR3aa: CATSRDAGRRTDTQYF

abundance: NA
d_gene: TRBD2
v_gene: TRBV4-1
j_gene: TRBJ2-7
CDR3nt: TGCGCCAGCAGCCAAGGCGCAGGGCTAGCGGGATTCTACGAGCAGTACTTC
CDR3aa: CASSQGAGLAGFYEQYF

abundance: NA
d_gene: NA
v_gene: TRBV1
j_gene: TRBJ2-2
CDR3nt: TGCACCAGCAGCCGAGCGACAGGGGGCGAAAAGAACACCGGGGAGCTGTTTTTT
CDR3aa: CTSSRATGGEKNTGELFF

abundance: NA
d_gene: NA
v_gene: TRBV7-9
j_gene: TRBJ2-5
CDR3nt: TGTGCCAGCAGCCTGTGGAACAGGGACGAGACCCAGTACTTC
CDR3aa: CASSLWNRDETQYF

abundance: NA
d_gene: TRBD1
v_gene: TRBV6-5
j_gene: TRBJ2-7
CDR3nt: TGTGCCAGCAGACTTCGACAGGGGAACGAGCAGTACTTC
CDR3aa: CASRLRQGNEQYF

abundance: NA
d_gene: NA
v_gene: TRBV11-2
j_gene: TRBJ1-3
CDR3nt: TGTGCCAGCAGCTCCTTCCCTTTACAAAGGCAGGGAATTGGAAACACCATATATTTT
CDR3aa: CASSSFPLQRQGIGNTIYF

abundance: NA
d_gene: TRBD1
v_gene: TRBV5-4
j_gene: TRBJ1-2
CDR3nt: TGTGCCAGCAGCCCGGGGACAGTCCTGAACTATGGCTACACCTTC
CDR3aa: CASSPGTVLNYGYTF

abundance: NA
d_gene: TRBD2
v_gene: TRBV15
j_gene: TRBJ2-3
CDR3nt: TGTGCCACCAGCGCGGGGGAGAACACAGATACGCAGTATTTT
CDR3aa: CATSAGENTDTQYF

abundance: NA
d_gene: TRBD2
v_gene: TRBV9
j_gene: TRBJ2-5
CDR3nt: TGTGCCAGCAGCGTTGACCCGATTGGCGGGAGGATAGAGACCCAGTACTTC
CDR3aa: CASSVDPIGGRIETQYF

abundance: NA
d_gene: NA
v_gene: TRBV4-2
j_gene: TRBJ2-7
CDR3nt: TGTGCCAGCAGCGAATCGGACAGTTCCTACGAGCAGTACTTC
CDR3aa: CASSESDSSYEQYF

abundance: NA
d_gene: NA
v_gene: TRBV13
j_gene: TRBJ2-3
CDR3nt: TGTGCCAGCAGCTTAGGACAGGTCAGCACAGATACGCAGTATTTT
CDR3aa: CASSLGQVSTDTQYF

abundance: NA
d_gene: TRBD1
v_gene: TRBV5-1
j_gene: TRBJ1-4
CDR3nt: TGCGCCAGCAGGGGGACAGGGGACGAAAAACTGTTTTTT
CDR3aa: CASRGTGDEKLFF

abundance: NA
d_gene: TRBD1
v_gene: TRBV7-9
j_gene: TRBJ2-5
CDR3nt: TGTTCCAGCAGAACTTCCGGGACAGCCCAAGAGACCCAGTACTTC
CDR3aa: CSSRTSGTAQETQYF

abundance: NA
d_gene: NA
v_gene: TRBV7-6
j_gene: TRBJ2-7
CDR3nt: TGTGCCAGCAGTCTCGAAGGGGGCGAGCAGTACTTC
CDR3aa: CASSLEGGEQYF

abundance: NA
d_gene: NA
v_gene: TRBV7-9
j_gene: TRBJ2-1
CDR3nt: TGTGCCAGCAGCTCGGACTGGAGATCCTACAATGAGCAGTTCTTC
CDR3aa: CASSSDWRSYNEQFF

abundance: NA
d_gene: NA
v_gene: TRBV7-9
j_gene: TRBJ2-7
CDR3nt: TGTGCCAGCGTGGAGGGGATACCGGAGACAGCATCCTACGAGCAGTACTTC
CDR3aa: CASVEGIPETASYEQYF

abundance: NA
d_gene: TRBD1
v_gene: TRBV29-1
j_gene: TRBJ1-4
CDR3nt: TGCAGCGTTTATACCGCGGGGACAGCGAATGAAAAACTGTTTTTT
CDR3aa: CSVYTAGTANEKLFF

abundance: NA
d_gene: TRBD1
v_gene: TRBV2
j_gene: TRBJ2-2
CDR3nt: TGTGCCAGCAGTGAGAGGACAGGGGCCACCGGGGAGCTGTTTTTT
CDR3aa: CASSERTGATGELFF

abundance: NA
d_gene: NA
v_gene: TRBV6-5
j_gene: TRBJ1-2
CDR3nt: TGTGCCAGCACCTCGAGGCTGCAGACTATGGTCTACACCTTC
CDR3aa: CASTSRLQTMVYTF

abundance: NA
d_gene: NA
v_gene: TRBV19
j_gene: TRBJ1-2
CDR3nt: TGTGCCAGTAGCACCGGGGGGGCAGGGACCTATGGCTACACCTTC
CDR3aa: CASSTGGAGTYGYTF

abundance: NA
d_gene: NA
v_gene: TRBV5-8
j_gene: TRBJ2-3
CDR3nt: TGTGCCAGCAACCGGGGGACAGATACGCAGTATTTT
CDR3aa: CASNRGTDTQYF

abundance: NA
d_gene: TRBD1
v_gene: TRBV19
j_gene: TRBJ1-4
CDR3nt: TGTGCCAGTAGTATGGGGACAGAGAGATATGAAAAACTGTTTTTT
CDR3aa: CASSMGTERYEKLFF

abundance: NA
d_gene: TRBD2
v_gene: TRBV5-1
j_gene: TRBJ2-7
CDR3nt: TGCGCCAGCAGCCCACTAGCGGGATCTACCTACGAGCAGTACTTC
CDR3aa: CASSPLAGSTYEQYF

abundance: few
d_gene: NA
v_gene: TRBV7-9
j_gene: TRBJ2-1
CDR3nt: TGTGCCAGCAGCTTATCACAGAAATACTACAATGAGCAGTTCTTC
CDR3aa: CASSLSQKYYNEQFF

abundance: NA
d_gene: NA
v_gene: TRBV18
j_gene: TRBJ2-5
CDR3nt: TGTGCCAGCTCACCCCAAGGACAGTCTCGTTTACAAGAGACCCAGTACTTC
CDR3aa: CASSPQGQSRLQETQYF

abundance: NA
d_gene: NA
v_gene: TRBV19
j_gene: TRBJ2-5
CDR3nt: TGTGCCAGTAGTATTGGGGGGACCCACCAAGAGACCCAGTACTTC
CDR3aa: CASSIGGTHQETQYF

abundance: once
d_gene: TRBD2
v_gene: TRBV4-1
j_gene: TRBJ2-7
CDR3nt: TGCGCCAGCAGCCAAACTAGCGGGAGGGCTAACGAGCAGTACTTC
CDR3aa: CASSQTSGRANEQYF

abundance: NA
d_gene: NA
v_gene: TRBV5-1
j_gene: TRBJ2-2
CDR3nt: TGCGCCAGCAGCTTGAGGACGGAGGCTGCCCGGGAGCTGTTTTTT
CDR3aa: CASSLRTEAARELFF

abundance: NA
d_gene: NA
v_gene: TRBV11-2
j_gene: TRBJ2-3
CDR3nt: TGTGCCACGAGCGGAGATACGCAGTATTTT
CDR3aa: CATSGDTQYF